The T cell receptor (beta chain) under discussion was sequenced for a study of a mutant IDH1 vaccine in newly diagnosed glioma. Study-level information: Every participant had undergone radiotherapy, temozolomide, or both before, and most underwent both.

The germline V gene has CDR1 SGHRS and CDR2 YFSETQ. The CDR3 is made up of 15 amino acids. V shed 2 bases, J shed 1 base, and the junction held 5 bases outside the gene matches. Concerning this clone itself: The antigen is not known. Other DNA sequences in the same sample also yield this CDR3.

Sequenced by immunoSEQ multiplex PCR; TCRdb stores in-frame clones only, minus some. The sample includes 50,000 to 70,000 clones, around 86% of them seen just once. Time point meaning: week 47, end of study. With topical imiquimod, each dose of the vaccine consisted of 300 ug of mutant IDH1 20-mer peptide. Patients were given eight vaccinations, scheduled in weeks 1, 3, 5, 7, 11, 15, 19 and 23. Sequenced material: PBMCs, taken from a glioma patient whose treatment included an IDH1 peptide vaccine. The chain employs TRBV5-1 and TRBJ2-7, with 8 bases lining up with TRBD1. The sequence was collected from a woman aged 45-59 years with glioma. CDR3 bases: TGCGCCAGCAGCTTAGGACAGGGACCGTCCTACGAGCAGTACTTC. Translated, it gives CASSLGQGPSYEQYF.